This T cell receptor (beta chain) was captured in a study of blood T cell repertoires in COVID-19 (dated by TCRdb to between 2020 and 2021). Regarding the study in general: Samples from collaborators originated in the United States, Italy and Spain and spanned both the acute and convalescent phases of COVID-19. The prospective study material was composed of cDNA or gDNA derived from T cells, B-cell-depleted T cells, or PBMCs. Deeply sampled blood TCRbeta repertoires from subjects exposed to, actively infected with, or recovered from COVID-19 were included in the dataset. A freely available public database, intended as a resource for researchers studying the immune response to SARS-CoV-2, is where the repertoires were released. Samples were obtained from the ongoing ImmuneRACE study (first 160 participants) and from roughly 1,300 subjects provided by 6 global collaborators. The sample metadata nearly always contained a de-identified subject ID, COVID-19 status, age in years and sex. Where HLA class I and class II types were available, the types were taken from metadata supplied by the sample provider, not from assay-based typing. Study-wide conclusions, independent of this receptor: The amount of clinical and demographic metadata varied by source and participant and was provided uncurated.

In regard to this clone: The specificity of this receptor is unknown. Per-base quality was not reported, and no clone a single base away is much larger than it.

In the prospective study, participants were 18 to 89 years old, resided in about two dozen geographic areas of the United States, and were enrolled through a virtual design. In the prospective study, participants were assigned to cohorts based on the clinical history participants reported in a screening survey and a study questionnaire. A participant counted as exposed if, within 2 weeks of entering the study, that participant had been in contact with someone who had a PCR-confirmed or clinician-diagnosed COVID-19 case. In the prospective study, mobile phlebotomists collected whole blood, serum and a nasopharyngeal or oropharyngeal swab from each participant. Prospective study participants could optionally give additional blood draws and questionnaires over a roughly two-month period. Blood samples from the prospective study were shipped frozen or at room temperature prior to DNA extraction. TCRbeta CDR3 regions were amplified from genomic DNA by means of the immunoSEQ Assay, a bias-controlled multiplex PCR. The original methods were these. Within the assay, amplification of reference gene primers was used to estimate how many nucleated cells each sample contained. Sequence reads were collapsed and filtered to measure the absolute abundance of every unique TCRbeta CDR3 rearrangement. For each sample, productive Simpson clonality was calculated as the square root of Simpson's diversity index over productive rearrangements. TCRdb holds this immuneACCESS table with in-frame rearrangements only. Some clones are missing; in checked studies, unresolved V genes explain under half, and the rest has no known cause. That table furnishes V, J and clone size, whereas the DNA furnished D and trimming. Within this sample are some 270,000 clones, with under 95% of them counted one time only. About 3% of the sample goes to the ten largest clones.

The CDR3 has 15 amino acids, counting the end cysteine and phenylalanine. This entry keeps only the CDR3 DNA: 45 bases, framed from base 1. V lost 6 bases and J lost 6 bases; the stretch between them is 21 bases long. Per the germline V gene (reference sequence), MNHEY is the CDR1 and SMNVEV is the CDR2. Source material: PBMCs or T cells enriched from blood (not recorded which). The source of this sequence is a man aged 40-55 years who had been exposed to COVID-19. Recombination connected TRBV27 to TRBJ2-7; the D segment could be TRBD1, given 6 matching bases. This receptor carries the CDR3 CASSPTPGQITEQYF. In nucleotide form, the sequence is TGTGCCAGCAGCCCCACTCCTGGACAGATAACCGAGCAGTACTTC.